This T cell receptor beta chain was found in a study of blood T cell repertoires in COVID-19. The overall study: PBMCs, B-cell-depleted T cells, or T cells were the source of the cDNA or gDNA that made up the material.

The germline V gene has CDR1 SGHRS and CDR2 YFSETQ. Trimming stripped 4 bases from V and 7 bases from J, with 15 bases between. The CDR3 consists of 15 residues. Participant reports of clinical history set cohort assignment. Sequencing was performed with immunoSEQ multiplex PCR; in TCRdb, only in-frame clones are kept and a portion is missing. The table has 250,000 or so clones, around 86% seen once. This clone was detected a few times. The sequencing input was PBMCs or T cells enriched from blood (not recorded which). This clonotype originated in a woman aged 18-35 years who had recovered from COVID-19. J is TRBJ1-6 and V is TRBV5-1, with D hard to call. The CDR3 DNA sequence: TGCGCCAGCAGCAAACGGGAACTATTAAATTCACCCCTCCACTTT. As protein: CASSKRELLNSPLHF. Combining the CDR3 with reference TRBV5-1 and TRBJ1-6 gives the whole variable domain KAGVTQTPRYLIKTRGQQVTLSCSPISGHRSVSWYQQTPGQGLQFLFEYFSETQRNKGNFPGRFSGRQFSNSRSEMNVSTLELGDSALYLCASSKRELLNSPLHFGNGTRLTVT.